Listed below are T cell receptor beta chains from one sample, sequenced in a study of cytomegalovirus exposure and HLA in healthy donors. The method was immunoSEQ multiplex PCR; TCRdb's version includes in-frame clones alone and lacks a portion of them. Seen here are 58,000 or so clones, approximately 71% observed once, and the top ten hold approximately 22%. The material sequenced was PBMCs. The receptors here all came from a woman aged 40 to 50 in good health and CMV-seropositive. CDR3s include the opening cysteine and the closing phenylalanine or tryptophan. D genes are given only for firm matches. Clone size appears in some rows only: once, few, many, or a class for an expanded clone.

j_call d_call cdr3_length clone_size v_call cdr3_nt cdr3_aa
TRBJ1-3 . 14 . TRBV13 TGTGCCAGCAGCACGACAGGTTCCGCGAACACCATATATTTT CASSTTGSANTIYF
TRBJ2-3 . 13 . TRBV19 TGTGCCAGTAGTAGGGGGGACACAGATACGCAGTATTTT CASSRGDTDTQYF
TRBJ2-4 . 17 . TRBV4-1 TGCGCCAGCAGCCAAGCCCACAACGCGGGAGCCAAAAACATTCAGTACTTC CASSQAHNAGAKNIQYF
TRBJ2-3 TRBD2 17 . TRBV7-6 TGTGCCAGCAGCGACCGGACTAGCGGGGGGGCCACAGATACGCAGTATTTT CASSDRTSGGATDTQYF
TRBJ1-5 . 13 few TRBV6-6 TGTGCCACCTCGGGGTCTTTTAATCAGCCCCAGCATTTT CATSGSFNQPQHF
TRBJ2-3 . 13 . TRBV30 TGTGCCTGGAGTGTGAGGCGGTGGGATACGCAGTATTTT CAWSVRRWDTQYF
TRBJ1-3 . 13 few TRBV6-5 TGTGCCAGCAGTGAAGCCAGGGAGTACAGGGTATATTTT CASSEAREYRVYF
TRBJ2-2 . 14 . TRBV30 TGTGCCTGGATGGGGCCAGGGAACACCGGGGAGCTGTTTTTT CAWMGPGNTGELFF
TRBJ2-2 . 14 . TRBV10-3 TGTGCCATCAGTAGCAACCCGAACACCGGGGAGCTGTTTTTT CAISSNPNTGELFF
TRBJ2-1 . 14 . TRBV7-9 TGTGCCAGCAGCTCTTCCGACAGAAGCAATGAGCAGTTCTTC CASSSSDRSNEQFF
TRBJ1-1 . 17 few TRBV30 TGTGCCTGGAGTGTCGGGGTCGGAGGAACTATGAACACTGAAGCTTTCTTT CAWSVGVGGTMNTEAFF
TRBJ1-4 TRBD1 15 . TRBV7-9 TGTGCCAGCAGCCGCGGACAGGGGGAAAATGAAAAACTGTTTTTT CASSRGQGENEKLFF
TRBJ2-7 . 13 . TRBV5-4 TGTGCCAGCAGCACCAGACAGAGCCACGAGCAGTACTTC CASSTRQSHEQYF
TRBJ1-4 TRBD1 15 . TRBV2 TGTGCCAGCAGAGACAGGGAGAGGGCTAATGAAAAACTGTTTTTT CASRDRERANEKLFF
TRBJ2-7 . 13 . TRBV18 TGTGCCAGCTCACCCGCTGGGGGGAACGAGCAGTACTTC CASSPAGGNEQYF
TRBJ1-2 . 14 few TRBV7-2 TGTGCCAGCAGCGGAACAGGGTTCCACTATGGCTACACCTTC CASSGTGFHYGYTF
TRBJ2-3 . 20 . TRBV14 TGTGCCAGCAGCCAAGAACCCCTTGTAAGCGGTGGCTGGGTAGGGGATACGCAGTATTTT CASSQEPLVSGGWVGDTQYF
TRBJ1-2 . 19 . TRBV19 TGTGCCAGTAGTTCGAGGGGGGAGGGAAGCAGGAACCCTAACTATGGCTACACCTTC CASSSRGEGSRNPNYGYTF
TRBJ1-1 TRBD1 16 . TRBV4-2 TGTGCCAGCAGCCAAGTACGGGGACAGGCGAACACTGAAGCTTTCTTT CASSQVRGQANTEAFF
TRBJ2-1 . 10 . TRBV29-1 TGCAGCGTTGGCCCGGGAGAGCAGTTCTTC CSVGPGEQFF
TRBJ2-2 . 13 . TRBV19 TGTGCCAGTAGTATAGGGCCAGACGGGGAGCTGTTTTTT CASSIGPDGELFF
TRBJ1-2 TRBD1 14 . TRBV9 TGTGCCAGCAGCCCATCGGGACAGGGCGGGGGCTACACCTTC CASSPSGQGGGYTF
TRBJ2-7 TRBD2 15 . TRBV28 TGTGCCAGCAGACTGACTAGCGGGGGGTCCTACGAGCAGTACTTC CASRLTSGGSYEQYF